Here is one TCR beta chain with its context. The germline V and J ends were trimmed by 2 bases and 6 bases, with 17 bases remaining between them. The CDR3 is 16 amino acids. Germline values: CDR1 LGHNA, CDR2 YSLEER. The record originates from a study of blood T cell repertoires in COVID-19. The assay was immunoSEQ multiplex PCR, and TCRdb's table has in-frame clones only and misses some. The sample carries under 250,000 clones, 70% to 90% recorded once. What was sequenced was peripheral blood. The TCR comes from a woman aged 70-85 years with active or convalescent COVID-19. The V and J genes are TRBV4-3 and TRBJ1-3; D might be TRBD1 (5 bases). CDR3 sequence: CASSQHRSPISNTIYF. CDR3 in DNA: TGCGCCAGCAGCCAACACAGGTCCCCCATCTCAAACACCATATATTTT.